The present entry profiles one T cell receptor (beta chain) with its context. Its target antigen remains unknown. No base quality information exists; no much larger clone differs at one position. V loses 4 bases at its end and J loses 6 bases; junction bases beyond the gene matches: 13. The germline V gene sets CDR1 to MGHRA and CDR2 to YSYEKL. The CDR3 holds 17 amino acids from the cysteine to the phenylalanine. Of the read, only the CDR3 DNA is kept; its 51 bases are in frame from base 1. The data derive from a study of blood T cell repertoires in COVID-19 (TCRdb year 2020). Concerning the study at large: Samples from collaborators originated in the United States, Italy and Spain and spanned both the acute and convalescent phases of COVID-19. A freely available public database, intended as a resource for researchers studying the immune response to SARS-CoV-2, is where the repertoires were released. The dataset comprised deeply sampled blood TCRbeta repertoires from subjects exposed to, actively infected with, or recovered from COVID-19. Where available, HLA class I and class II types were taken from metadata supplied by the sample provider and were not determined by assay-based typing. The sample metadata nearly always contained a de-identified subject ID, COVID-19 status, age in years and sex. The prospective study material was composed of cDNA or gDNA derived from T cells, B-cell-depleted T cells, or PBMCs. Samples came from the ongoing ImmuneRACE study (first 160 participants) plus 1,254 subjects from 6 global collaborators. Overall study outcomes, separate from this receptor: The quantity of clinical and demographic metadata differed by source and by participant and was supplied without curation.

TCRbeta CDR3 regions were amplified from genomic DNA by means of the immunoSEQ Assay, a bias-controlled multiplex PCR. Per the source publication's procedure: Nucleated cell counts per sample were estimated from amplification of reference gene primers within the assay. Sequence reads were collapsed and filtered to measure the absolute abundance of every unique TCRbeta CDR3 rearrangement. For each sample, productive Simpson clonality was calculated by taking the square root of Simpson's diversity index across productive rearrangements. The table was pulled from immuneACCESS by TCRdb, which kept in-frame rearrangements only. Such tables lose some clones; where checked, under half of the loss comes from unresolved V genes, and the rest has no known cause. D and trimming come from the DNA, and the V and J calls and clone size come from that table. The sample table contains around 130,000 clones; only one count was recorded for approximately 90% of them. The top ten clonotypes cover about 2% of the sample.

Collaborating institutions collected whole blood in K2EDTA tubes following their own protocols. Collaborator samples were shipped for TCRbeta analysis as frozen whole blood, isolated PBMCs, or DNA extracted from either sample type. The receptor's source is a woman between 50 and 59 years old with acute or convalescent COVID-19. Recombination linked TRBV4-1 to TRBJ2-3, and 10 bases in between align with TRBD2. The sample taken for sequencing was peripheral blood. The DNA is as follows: TGCGCCAGCAGCCCCTTTATCATCCTAGCGGGAGTGGATACGCAGTATTTT. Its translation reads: CASSPFIILAGVDTQYF.